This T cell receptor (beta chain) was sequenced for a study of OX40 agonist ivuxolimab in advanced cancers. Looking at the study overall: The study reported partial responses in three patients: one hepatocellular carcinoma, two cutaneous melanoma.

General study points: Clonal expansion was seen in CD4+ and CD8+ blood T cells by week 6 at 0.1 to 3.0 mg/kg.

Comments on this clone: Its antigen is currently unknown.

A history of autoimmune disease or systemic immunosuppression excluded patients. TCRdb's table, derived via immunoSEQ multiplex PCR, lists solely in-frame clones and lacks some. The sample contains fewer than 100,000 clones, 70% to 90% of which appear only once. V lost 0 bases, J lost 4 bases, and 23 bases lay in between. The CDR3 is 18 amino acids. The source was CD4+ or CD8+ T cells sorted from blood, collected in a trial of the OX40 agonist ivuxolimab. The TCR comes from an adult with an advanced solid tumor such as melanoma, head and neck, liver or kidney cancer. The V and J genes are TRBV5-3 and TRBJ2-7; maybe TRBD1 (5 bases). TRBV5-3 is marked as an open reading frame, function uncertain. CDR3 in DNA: TGTGCCAGAAGCTTGGAAACAACAGGTTCAGCCGTGGGGTACGAGCAGTACTTC. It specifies CARSLETTGSAVGYEQYF.